Shown below are 13 T cell receptor beta chains from a single sample sequenced in a study of cytomegalovirus exposure and HLA in healthy donors. The PCR had 60 Vbeta and 13 Jbeta primers. The repertoire was sequenced with immunoSEQ multiplex PCR; TCRdb's copy has only in-frame clones and lacks some. The sample holds over 120,000 clones, roughly 76% seen once. The sample comprised PBMCs. Receptors were obtained from a woman under 40 in good health and CMV-seronegative.

The J gene is TRBJ2-1, the V gene TRBV6-1; tentatively, D is TRBD1 (5 bases). CDR3 length equals 14 residues. The V end was cut by 1 base, the J end by 4 bases, with 8 bases between. CDR1 MNHNS and CDR2 SASEGT come from the germline V gene. CDR3: CASSEVRVYNEQFF. The CDR3 nucleotides are TGTGCCAGCAGTGAAGTCAGGGTGTACAATGAGCAGTTCTTC.

The chain has TRBV7-8 and TRBJ1-2; 8 bases fit TRBD1. V shed 0 bases, J shed 4 bases, and the junction held 4 bases outside the gene matches. The V gene's germline CDR1 is SGHVS and CDR2 FQNEAQ. The CDR3 spans 15 residues. The CDR3 DNA is TGTGCCAGCAGCTTAGCCAGGGGGCGAAGCTATGGCTACACCTTC. Translated, it gives CASSLARGRSYGYTF.

This clone showed up many times. The chain has TRBV2 and TRBJ1-4; D gene ambiguous. The CDR3 is 12 residues long. The ends were cut back, 6 bases at V and 1 base at J, with 3 bases in the middle. Germline loops: CDR1 SNHLY, CDR2 FYNNEI. Here the CDR3 DNA reads TGTGCCAGCAGGAGAACTAATGAAAAACTGTTTTTT. Residues: CASRRTNEKLFF.

The rearrangement links TRBV5-1 to TRBJ1-2; 9 nucleotides line up with TRBD1. Germline CDR1 is SGHRS and CDR2 is YFSETQ. This CDR3 has 15 residues. V trimming: 0 bases; J trimming: 6 bases; junction bases outside the gene matches: 6. The CDR3 region has the DNA TGCGCCAGCAGCTTGGGGACAGGGGCTAGGGATGGCTACACCTTC. Protein product: CASSLGTGARDGYTF.

With respect to this clone: Additional DNA sequences in this sample encode the identical CDR3. V usage is TRBV19 and J usage is TRBJ1-4; D might be TRBD1 (5 bases). The ends were cut back, 7 bases at V and 0 bases at J, with 9 bases in the middle. The CDR3 is 14 residues long. The germline V gene encodes CDR1 LNHDA and CDR2 SQIVND (reference sequence). The CDR3 reads CASTDRATNEKLFF. The CDR3 DNA is TGTGCCAGTACCGACAGAGCAACTAATGAAAAACTGTTTTTT.

V is TRBV7-3 and J is TRBJ1-1, with D perhaps TRBD1 (5 bases). The CDR3 is made up of 13 amino acids. The V gene's germline CDR1 is SGHTA and CDR2 FQGTGA. V lost 5 bases, J lost 0 bases, and 7 bases lay in between. The CDR3 sequence is CASSRGLNTEAFF. Written as DNA, the CDR3 is TGTGCCAGCAGCCGGGGGTTGAACACTGAAGCTTTCTTT.

The chain recombines TRBV6-4 with TRBJ2-1, with 10 positions matching TRBD2. Germline assignment: CDR1 MRHNA and CDR2 SNTAGT. V lost 0 bases, J lost 10 bases, and 9 bases stayed unmatched. The CDR3 has 16 residues. CDR3 sequence: CASSDSILAGVSEQFF. As DNA, the CDR3 is TGTGCCAGCAGTGACTCGATCCTAGCGGGAGTCTCGGAGCAGTTCTTC.

CDR3 sequence: CALGGDRVGQYF. The CDR3 coding sequence is TGTGCCCTCGGAGGGGACAGGGTGGGGCAGTACTTC. The chain recombines TRBV5-5 with TRBJ2-7; 9 positions agree with TRBD1. Germline CDR1 reads SGHKS; CDR2 reads YYEKEE (reference sequence). V was pared by 10 bases and J by 9 bases, with 11 bases of the junction left unmatched. The CDR3 runs to 12 residues.

The rearrangement joins TRBV30 to TRBJ1-1, with 9 bases identical to TRBD1. The J segment lost 6 bases and the V segment lost 3 bases, leaving 11 bases of the junction unmatched. The CDR3 is 15 residues long. Germline V gene data show CDR1 as GTSNPN and CDR2 as SVGIG (reference sequence). CDR3 bases: TGTGCCTGGAGCCCTGGGACAGGGTTCAGGCCTGAAGCTTTCTTT. Translating gives CAWSPGTGFRPEAFF.

The chain couples TRBV9 to TRBJ2-3, with a possible D match to TRBD1 (6 bases). The germline V gene has CDR1 SGDLS and CDR2 YYNGEE. This CDR3 comprises 17 residues. V was trimmed by 2 bases and J by 3 bases, leaving 19 bases between them. This CDR3 is CASSVGATGPGTDTQYF. The CDR3 nucleotides read TGTGCCAGCAGCGTCGGGGCGACAGGTCCGGGGACAGATACGCAGTATTTT.

This chain connects TRBV30 to TRBJ2-2; maybe TRBD2 (5 bases). Trimming cost V 3 bases and J 3 bases, with 17 bases left between them. CDR3 length: 16 amino acids. Germline values: CDR1 GTSNPN, CDR2 SVGIG (reference sequence). CDR3 sequence (DNA): TGTGCCTGGAGCCCCCCGACTGGGGAGTACACCGGGGAGCTGTTTTTT. This gives the protein CAWSPPTGEYTGELFF.

The V gene is TRBV19, the J gene TRBJ1-5; TRBD1 agrees at 9 bases. In germline, CDR1 is LNHDA, CDR2 SQIVND (reference sequence). V gave up 6 bases and J gave up 2 bases; unmatched junction bases: 11. The CDR3 loop spans 17 amino acids. DNA of the CDR3: TGTGCCAGTAGGCGAACAGGGGGCGGAGAGGGCAATCAGCCCCAGCATTTT. Amino acid sequence: CASRRTGGGEGNQPQHF. Full variable domain (missing parts from reference TRBV19 and TRBJ1-5): DGGITQSPKYLFRKEGQNVTLSCEQNLNHDAMYWYRQDPGQGLRLIYYSQIVNDFQKGDIAEGYSVSREKKESFPLTVTSAQKNPTAFYLCASRRTGGGEGNQPQHFGDGTRLSIL.

This clone was seen just once. Written as DNA, the CDR3 is TGTGCCAGCAGCTTATACGGGACAGGGGGAGGAAACACCATATATTTT. It is translated as CASSLYGTGGGNTIYF. The rearrangement joins TRBV7-9 to TRBJ1-3, with TRBD1 matching 11 bases. With 2 bases clipped from V and 4 bases from J, the junction kept 4 bases outside the gene matches. The germline gives CDR1 SEHNR, CDR2 FQNEAQ (reference sequence). The CDR3 consists of 16 residues.